Listed below are T cell receptor beta chains from one sample, sequenced in a study of blood T cell repertoires in COVID-19. Sequencing was performed with immunoSEQ multiplex PCR; in TCRdb, only in-frame clones are kept and a portion is missing. The data contain hundreds of thousands of clones, just under 90% of them singletons. Input material: PBMCs or T cells enriched from blood (not recorded which). The receptors here all came from a man aged 50-59 years who had been exposed to COVID-19. The CDR3 runs from the conserved cysteine through the conserved F or W.

j_call v_call cdr3_aa
TRBJ2-2 TRBV2 CASSMTGTVTGELFF
TRBJ2-3 TRBV11-2 CASSFRVEGTDTQYF
TRBJ1-2 TRBV24-1 CATSGGGIYGYTF
TRBJ1-2 TRBV7-8 CASSYYRGSVDYGYTF
TRBJ2-7 TRBV5-1 CASSLALVGQVAYEQYF
TRBJ2-1 TRBV24-1 CATSDSLGGTSGLYNEQFF
TRBJ1-6 TRBV2 CASSEVQGRFSFYNSPLHF
TRBJ2-7 TRBV9 CASSGGQGRGPEQYF
TRBJ1-2 TRBV2 CASSAGLYGYTF
TRBJ2-3 TRBV5-4 CASSLRLAGSTDTQYF
TRBJ2-5 TRBV5-1 CASRRGLAGDETQYF
TRBJ2-1 TRBV24-1 CATSESGSYNEQFF
TRBJ2-1 TRBV19 CASSKGATSYNEQFF
TRBJ1-1 TRBV3-1/TRBV3-2 CASSPTGANTEAFF
TRBJ2-5 TRBV19 CASSIERGTQYF
TRBJ2-3 TRBV6-2/TRBV6-3 CASSYAQLTQYF
TRBJ1-6 TRBV4-1 CASSQEDRGGNSPLHF
TRBJ1-2 TRBV5-1 CASSQDRANYGYTF
TRBJ2-1 TRBV7-2 CASSFGTYNEQFF
TRBJ1-2 TRBV7-8 CASGTRENLYRYTF
TRBJ1-1 TRBV11-3 CASSQRRNGVGEAFF
TRBJ1-3 TRBV5-6 CASSSTGVAGNTIYF
TRBJ2-2 TRBV18 CASSSQLADTGELFF
TRBJ1-2 TRBV28 CVSSPAGYGYTF
TRBJ2-3 TRBV24-1 CATSDPGQGASDTQYF
TRBJ1-1 TRBV3-1/TRBV3-2 CASSQALGGVKAFF
TRBJ2-5 TRBV7-2 CASSRDFEAGLRETQYF
TRBJ2-2 TRBV5-1 CASSLVDIHTGELFF
TRBJ1-4 TRBV27 CASSLGGRGVEKLFF
TRBJ2-7 TRBV28 CASSFTQRGWYEQYF
TRBJ1-2 TRBV7-9 CASSLVRGVGYTF
TRBJ2-7 TRBV18 CASSATGPVLGYEQYF
TRBJ2-1 TRBV28 CASSLPSDEQFF
TRBJ2-3 TRBV7-9 CASRPPGQRTDTQYF
TRBJ1-1 TRBV12-3/TRBV12-4 CASIRQGNTEAFF
TRBJ2-1 TRBV12-3/TRBV12-4 CASSLPGYNEQFF
TRBJ1-2 TRBV10-3 CATKAIQGTYGYTF
TRBJ2-2 TRBV28 CASIAGLAGAEELFF
TRBJ1-5 TRBV24-1 CATSDTSGQGLGQPQHF
TRBJ2-7 TRBV5-1 CASSLGQGAYEQYF
TRBJ2-3 TRBV7-9 CASSSLRWFNSGTDTQYF
TRBJ1-2 TRBV27 CASSSLVVRGDGYTF
TRBJ1-4 TRBV28 CASRLSDEKLFF
TRBJ2-5 TRBV6-5 CASSYSTSGGTQYF
TRBJ1-2 TRBV14 CASSQGQAYGYTF
TRBJ2-2 TRBV5-1 CASSWEGSYTGELFF
TRBJ2-7 TRBV4-2 CASSQALSAGGTYEQYF
TRBJ1-2 TRBV27 CASSLSLGTTANGYTF
TRBJ1-5 TRBV28 CASSPSRGGRPQHF
TRBJ1-2 TRBV3-1/TRBV3-2 CASSQGQRGIYGYTF
TRBJ2-4 TRBV5-5 CASSITGVAKNIQYF
TRBJ2-6 TRBV7-9 CASSTTGSSGANVLTF
TRBJ2-1 TRBV5-1 CASSLLTAYNEQFF
TRBJ1-5 TRBV18 CASSRTGDSNQPQHF
TRBJ2-7 TRBV9 CASSSQGLAGGEQYF
TRBJ2-1 TRBV5-1 CASSIDSSPYNEQFF
TRBJ1-2 TRBV30 CAWRPRDRGVWSYTF
TRBJ1-2 TRBV3-1/TRBV3-2 CASSQDLQLLYGYTF